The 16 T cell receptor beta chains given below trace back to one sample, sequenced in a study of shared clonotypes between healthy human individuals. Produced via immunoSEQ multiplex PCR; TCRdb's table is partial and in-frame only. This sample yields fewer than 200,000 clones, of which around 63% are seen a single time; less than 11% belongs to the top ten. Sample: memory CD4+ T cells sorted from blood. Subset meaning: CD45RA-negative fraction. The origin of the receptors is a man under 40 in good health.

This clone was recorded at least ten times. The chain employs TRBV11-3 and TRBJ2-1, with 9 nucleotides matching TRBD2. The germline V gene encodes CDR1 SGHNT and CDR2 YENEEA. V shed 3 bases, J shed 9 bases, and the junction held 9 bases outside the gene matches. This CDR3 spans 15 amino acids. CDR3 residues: CASSFASGMKGEQFF. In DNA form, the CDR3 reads TGTGCCAGCAGCTTCGCTAGCGGGATGAAAGGTGAGCAGTTCTTC.

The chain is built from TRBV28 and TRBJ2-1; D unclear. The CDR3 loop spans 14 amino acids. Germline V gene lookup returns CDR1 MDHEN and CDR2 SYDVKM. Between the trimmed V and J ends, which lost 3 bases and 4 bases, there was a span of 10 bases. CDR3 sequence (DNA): TGTGCCAGCAGTTTCAGGTTTTTATACAATGAGCAGTTCTTC. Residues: CASSFRFLYNEQFF.

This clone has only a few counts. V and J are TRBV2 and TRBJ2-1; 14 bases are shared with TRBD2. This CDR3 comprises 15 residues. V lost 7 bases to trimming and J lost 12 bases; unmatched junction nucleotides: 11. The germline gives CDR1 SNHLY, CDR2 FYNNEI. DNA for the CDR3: TGTGCCAGCAACGCCGACAGGACTAGCGGGGGGTGGCAGTTCTTC. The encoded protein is CASNADRTSGGWQFF. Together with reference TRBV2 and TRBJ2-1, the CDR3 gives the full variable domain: EPEVTQTPSHQVTQMGQEVILRCVPISNHLYFYWYRQILGQKVEFLVSFYNNEISEKSEIFDDQFSVERPDGSNFTLKIRSTKLEDSAMYFCASNADRTSGGWQFFGPGTRLTVL.

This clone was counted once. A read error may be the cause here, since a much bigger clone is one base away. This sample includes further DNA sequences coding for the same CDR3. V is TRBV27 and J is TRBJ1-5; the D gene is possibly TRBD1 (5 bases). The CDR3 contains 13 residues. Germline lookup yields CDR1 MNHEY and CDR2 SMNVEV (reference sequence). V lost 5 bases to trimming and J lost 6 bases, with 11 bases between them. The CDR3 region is CASSGTGGQPQHF. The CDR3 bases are TGTGCCAGCAGTGGGACTGGGGGTCAGCCCCAGCATTTT.

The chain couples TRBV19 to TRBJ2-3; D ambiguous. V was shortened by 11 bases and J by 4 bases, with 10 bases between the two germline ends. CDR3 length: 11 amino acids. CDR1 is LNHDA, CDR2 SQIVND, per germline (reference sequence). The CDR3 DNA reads TGTGCCTCCCATAAGGCAGATACGCAGTATTTT. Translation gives CASHKADTQYF. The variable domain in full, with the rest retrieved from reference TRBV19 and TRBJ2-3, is DGGITQSPKYLFRKEGQNVTLSCEQNLNHDAMYWYRQDPGQGLRLIYYSQIVNDFQKGDIAEGYSVSREKKESFPLTVTSAQKNPTAFYLCASHKADTQYFGPGTRLTVL.

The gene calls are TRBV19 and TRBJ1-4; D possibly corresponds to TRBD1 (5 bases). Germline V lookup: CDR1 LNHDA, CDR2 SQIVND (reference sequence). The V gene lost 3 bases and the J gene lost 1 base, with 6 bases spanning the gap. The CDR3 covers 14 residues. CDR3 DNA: TGTGCCAGTAGTATGGGGGGAACTAATGAAAAACTGTTTTTT. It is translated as CASSMGGTNEKLFF.

The CDR3 DNA reads as TGTGCCAGCAGTGGCCGGGGCCCCCCGAACACCGGGGAGCTGTTTTTT. It is translated as CASSGRGPPNTGELFF. V usage is TRBV28 and J usage is TRBJ2-2, with D possibly called TRBD1 or TRBD2 (5 bases each). Germline values: CDR1 MDHEN, CDR2 SYDVKM. Deletions cut 5 bases from V and 0 bases from J, with 13 bases between. The CDR3 is 16 amino acids. Combining the CDR3 with reference TRBV28 and TRBJ2-2 gives the whole variable domain DVKVTQSSRYLVKRTGEKVFLECVQDMDHENMFWYRQDPGLGLRLIYFSYDVKMKEKGDIPEGYSVSREKKERFSLILESASTNQTSMYLCASSGRGPPNTGELFFGEGSRLTVL.

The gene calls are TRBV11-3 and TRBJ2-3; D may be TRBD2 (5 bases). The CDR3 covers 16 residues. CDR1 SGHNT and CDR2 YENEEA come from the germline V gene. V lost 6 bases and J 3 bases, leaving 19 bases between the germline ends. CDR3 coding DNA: TGTGCCAGCAGATATCCCGGCCGGGGTCCTACAGATACGCAGTATTTT. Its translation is CASRYPGRGPTDTQYF.

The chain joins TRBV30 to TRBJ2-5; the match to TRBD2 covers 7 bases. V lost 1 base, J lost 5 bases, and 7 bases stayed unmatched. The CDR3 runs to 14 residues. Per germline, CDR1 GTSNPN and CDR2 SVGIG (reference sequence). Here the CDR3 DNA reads TGTGCCTGGAGTGGGGGGGGGTCTTTGGAGACCCAGTACTTC. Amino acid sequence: CAWSGGGSLETQYF.

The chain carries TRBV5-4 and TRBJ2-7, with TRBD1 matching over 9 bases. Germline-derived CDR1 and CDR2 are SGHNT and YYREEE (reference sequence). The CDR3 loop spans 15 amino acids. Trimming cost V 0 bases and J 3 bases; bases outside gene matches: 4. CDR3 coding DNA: TGTGCCAGCAGCTTGGGGCTGGGACAGGGCTACGAGCAGTACTTC. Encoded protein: CASSLGLGQGYEQYF.

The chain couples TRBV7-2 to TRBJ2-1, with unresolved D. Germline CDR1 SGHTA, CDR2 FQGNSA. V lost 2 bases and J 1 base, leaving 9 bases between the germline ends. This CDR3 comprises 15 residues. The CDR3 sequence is CASSLSASSYNEQFF. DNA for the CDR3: TGTGCCAGCAGCTTATCAGCCAGTTCCTACAATGAGCAGTTCTTC.

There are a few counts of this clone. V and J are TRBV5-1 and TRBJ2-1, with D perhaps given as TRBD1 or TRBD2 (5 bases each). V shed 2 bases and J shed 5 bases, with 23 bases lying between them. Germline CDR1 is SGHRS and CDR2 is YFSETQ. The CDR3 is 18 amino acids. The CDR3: CASSLSLHQGVTNNEQFF. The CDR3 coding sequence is TGCGCCAGCAGCTTAAGCTTGCATCAGGGAGTTACTAACAATGAGCAGTTCTTC.

The CDR3 nucleotides are TGTGCCAGCAGTAGCGGGTCCTTCTCCTACGAGCAGTACTTC. This codes for CASSSGSFSYEQYF. The chain links TRBV25-1 to TRBJ2-7; D is possibly TRBD2 (6 bases). The germline V and J ends were trimmed by 5 bases and 0 bases, with 11 bases remaining between them. Germline V gives CDR1 MGHDK, CDR2 SYGVNS. This CDR3 spans 14 amino acids.

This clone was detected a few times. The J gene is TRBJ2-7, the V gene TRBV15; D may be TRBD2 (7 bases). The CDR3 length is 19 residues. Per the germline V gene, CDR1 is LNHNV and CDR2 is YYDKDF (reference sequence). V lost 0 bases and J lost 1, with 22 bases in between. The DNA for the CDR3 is TGTGCCACCAGCAGAGATTCGAGGGATGGCGCGGGGGCTTCCTACGAGCAGTACTTC. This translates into CATSRDSRDGAGASYEQYF.

As DNA, the CDR3 is TGTGCCATGGGACAGGGTCACAATCAGCCCCAGCATTTT. This gives the protein CAMGQGHNQPQHF. The V call is TRBV30, the J call TRBJ1-5; the match to TRBD1 covers 9 bases. The CDR3 runs 13 residues. Trimming at V came to 8 bases and at J to 3 bases, leaving 5 bases not matched to a gene. Germline loops: CDR1 GTSNPN, CDR2 SVGIG (reference sequence).

DNA for the CDR3: TGCGCCAGCAGCCAAGTGAGGGGGTACACTGAAGCTTTCTTT. This codes for CASSQVRGYTEAFF. The rearrangement joins TRBV4-1 to TRBJ1-1; maybe TRBD1 (6 bases). This CDR3 comprises 14 residues. The germline gives CDR1 MGHRA, CDR2 YSYEKL. The V gene lost 1 base and the J gene lost 3 bases, with 9 bases spanning the gap.